The present T cell receptor (beta chain) was sequenced within a study of blood T cell repertoires in COVID-19. The table came from immunoSEQ multiplex PCR; TCRdb's copy has only in-frame clones and leaves some out. The sample lists about 25,000 clones; over 75% were seen once. The J segment lost 6 bases and the V segment lost 1 base, leaving 5 bases of the junction unmatched. Germline loops: CDR1 SQVTM, CDR2 ANQGSEA. This CDR3 contains 14 residues. The sequencing sample was made of peripheral blood. The chain has TRBV29-1 and TRBJ2-2, with 7 bases matching TRBD1. This sequence originates from a man aged 45-60 years with active COVID-19. The CDR3 loop reads CSVEGPGGPGELFF. The CDR3 DNA follows: TGCAGCGTTGAAGGGCCAGGGGGTCCCGGGGAGCTGTTTTTT.